This TCR beta chain was obtained from a study of T cells after yellow fever vaccination. This clonotype came up a few times. MiXCR, run by TCRdb on the 5' RACE reads, gives a single entry per CDR3 protein. The sample yields some 340,000 distinct CDR3 sequences, around 10% seen once. The sequence was obtained from a man aged 18 to 30 who received the YFV17D yellow fever vaccine. The sequencing used CD4+ T cells sorted from PBMCs, collected 45 days after the yellow fever booster vaccination.

The CDR3 spells CASRGLAGGPGFEQFF. The CDR3 DNA is TGTGCCAGCAGAGGACTAGCGGGGGGGCCAGGTTTTGAGCAGTTCTTC. The V gene is TRBV27, the J gene TRBJ2-1; 15 bases are a match to TRBD2. V gave up 6 bases and J gave up 9 bases; unmatched junction bases: 9. This CDR3 comprises 16 residues. CDR1 is MNHEY and CDR2 is SMNVEV in the germline V gene (reference sequence).